Detailed here is one TCR beta chain. This sample was taken from a study of OX40 agonist ivuxolimab in advanced cancers. Generated by immunoSEQ multiplex PCR, the TCRdb table keeps only in-frame clones and is missing some. Counted here are around 77,000 clones, over 80% occurring once; the ten biggest clones make up 5% to 6.5%. CDR3 length equals 14 residues. Germline V gene data show CDR1 as MNHEY and CDR2 as SMNVEV (reference sequence). The ends lost 3 bases at V and 4 bases at J; junction bases unmatched: 5. This rearrangement joins TRBV27 to TRBJ2-5; 7 nucleotides agree with TRBD2. Sequencing used CD4+ or CD8+ T cells sorted from blood, obtained in a trial of the OX40 agonist ivuxolimab. This clonotype originated in an adult with an advanced solid tumor such as melanoma, head and neck, liver or kidney cancer. CDR3 DNA sequence: TGTGCCAGCAGTTTCGGAGGGGAGGGAGAGACCCAGTACTTC. Protein sequence: CASSFGGEGETQYF.